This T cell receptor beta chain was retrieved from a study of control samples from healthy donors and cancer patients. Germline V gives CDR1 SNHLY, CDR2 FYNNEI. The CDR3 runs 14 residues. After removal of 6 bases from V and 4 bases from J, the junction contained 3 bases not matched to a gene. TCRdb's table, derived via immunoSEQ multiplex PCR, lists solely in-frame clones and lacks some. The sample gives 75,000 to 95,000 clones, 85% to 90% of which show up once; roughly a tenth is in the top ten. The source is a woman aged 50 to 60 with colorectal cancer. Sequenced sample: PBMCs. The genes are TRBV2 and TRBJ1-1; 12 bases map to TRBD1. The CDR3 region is CASRGTGGFTEAFF. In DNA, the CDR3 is TGTGCCAGCAGGGGGACAGGGGGCTTCACTGAAGCTTTCTTT.